These 21 T cell receptor beta chains share one sample of origin, sequenced in a study of monozygotic twins with inflammatory bowel disease. TCRdb reanalyzed the 5' RACE reads, giving one entry per CDR3 protein sequence and no DNA. The sample table includes about 160,000 distinct CDR3 sequences. Sequencing was done on a sample of blood. The origin of the receptors is a human donor with ulcerative colitis or Crohn's disease, or a healthy co-twin of an affected twin (not recorded which).

The V call is TRBV20-1, the J call TRBJ2-2; TCRdb selects TRBD1, and the lack of DNA leaves this call unchecked. Germline V gene data show CDR1 as DFQATT and CDR2 as SNEGSKA (reference sequence). CDR3 length equals 15 residues. Here the CDR3 reads CSARGGTVNTGELFF.

V usage is TRBV5-1 and J usage is TRBJ2-1; there is no DNA to check the TCRdb D call of TRBD1. There are 11 residues in the CDR3. Germline V CDR1 and CDR2: SGHRS, YFSETQ. The CDR3 reads CASTTGNEQFF.

This chain joins TRBV3-1 and TRBJ2-3; the D gene TCRdb calls, TRBD2, cannot be checked with no DNA. The V gene's germline CDR1 is LGHDT and CDR2 YNNKEL (reference sequence). The CDR3 totals 15 residues. CDR3 in amino acids: CASSQSPGGADTQYF.

The gene calls are TRBV20-1 and TRBJ1-3; with no DNA, the TCRdb D assignment of TRBD1 cannot be verified. The CDR3 sequence is 15 residues long. Per the germline V gene, CDR1 is DFQATT and CDR2 is SNEGSKA (reference sequence). CDR3 loop: CSASAGQGEGNTIYF.

This sequence joins TRBV20-1 and TRBJ2-3; TCRdb returns TRBD2, unconfirmable since there is no DNA. Germline V lookup: CDR1 DFQATT, CDR2 SNEGSKA (reference sequence). The CDR3 has 14 amino acids. The CDR3 region is CSASGLAGTGTQYF.

The chain carries TRBV11-1 and TRBJ2-1; TCRdb's D call, TRBD2, is unchecked because there is no DNA. CDR3 length: 19 amino acids. Germline V CDR1 and CDR2: SGHAT, FQDESV (reference sequence). CDR3 amino acids: CASSLVKGTREGLKNEQFF.

This sequence joins TRBV28 and TRBJ1-2. Germline CDR1 is MDHEN and CDR2 is SYDVKM. CDR3 size: 11 residues. CDR3 sequence reads: CASNRNYGYTF.

The V and J genes are TRBV10-1 and TRBJ2-7; the D call of TRBD1 rests on TCRdb alone, since no DNA is present to check it. In germline, CDR1 is WNHNN, CDR2 SYGVQD (reference sequence). This CDR3 has 15 amino acids. The CDR3 protein is CASSDPGTGSYEQYF.

The genes are TRBV20-1 and TRBJ1-2. Looked up from germline, CDR1 is DFQATT and CDR2 is SNEGSKA (reference sequence). The CDR3 length is 12 residues. The CDR3 is CRSGQALDGYTF.

This chain joins TRBV20-1 and TRBJ2-3; the D gene TCRdb calls, TRBD1, cannot be checked with no DNA. The CDR3 loop spans 14 amino acids. Germline V gives CDR1 DFQATT, CDR2 SNEGSKA (reference sequence). The CDR3 here is CSARDRGHADTQYF.

This chain links TRBV29-1 with TRBJ2-7; TCRdb reports TRBD2, a call that lacks DNA to check it against. Germline-derived CDR1 and CDR2 are SQVTM and ANQGSEA. The CDR3 runs to 12 residues. CDR3: CSTRTNENEQYF.

This chain connects TRBV20-1 to TRBJ2-3. CDR3 size: 14 residues. In germline, CDR1 is DFQATT, CDR2 SNEGSKA (reference sequence). Here the CDR3 reads CSARDLISPMAQYF.

The V gene is TRBV6-4, the J gene TRBJ1-1. From germline, CDR1 is MRHNA and CDR2 SNTAGT. This CDR3 spans 14 amino acids. The CDR3 here is CASSDSTGNTEAFF.

The chain carries TRBV5-1 and TRBJ2-1; the D gene TCRdb calls, TRBD2, cannot be checked with no DNA. CDR3 size: 15 residues. Germline V gives CDR1 SGHRS, CDR2 YFSETQ. The CDR3 loop is CASSLSRATYNEQFF. Full variable domain (missing parts from reference TRBV5-1 and TRBJ2-1): KAGVTQTPRYLIKTRGQQVTLSCSPISGHRSVSWYQQTPGQGLQFLFEYFSETQRNKGNFPGRFSGRQFSNSRSEMNVSTLELGDSALYLCASSLSRATYNEQFFGPGTRLTVL.

This sequence joins TRBV5-4 and TRBJ2-3; TCRdb's assignment of TRBD1 cannot be checked, as there is no DNA. Germline V gene sequence: CDR1 SGHNT, CDR2 YYREEE (reference sequence). CDR3 length: 15 amino acids. CDR3 residues: CACQKGRTDTDTQYF.

The V call is TRBV5-1, the J call TRBJ1-2; TCRdb lists TRBD1, though no DNA is available to test this call. The CDR3 has 15 residues. Germline-derived CDR1 and CDR2 are SGHRS and YFSETQ. CDR3: CASSFLRTGDYGYTF.

V is TRBV20-1 and J is TRBJ1-1. The V gene's germline CDR1 is DFQATT and CDR2 SNEGSKA (reference sequence). This CDR3 has 14 amino acids. CDR3 loop: CSAPEGQKNTEAFF.

The CDR3 sequence is CAIRVAGGPYEQYF. The rearrangement joins TRBV10-3 to TRBJ2-7; lacking DNA, the TRBD2 call made by TCRdb goes unchecked. Germline V gene sequence: CDR1 ENHRY, CDR2 SYGVKD. This CDR3 has 14 amino acids.

The gene calls are TRBV28 and TRBJ1-5; the TRBD1 assignment by TCRdb is unverifiable without DNA. The length of the CDR3 is 14 residues. Germline V gives CDR1 MDHEN, CDR2 SYDVKM. The chain's CDR3 is CASSLQGWNQPQHF.

J is TRBJ1-5 and V is TRBV6-2 or TRBV6-3. CDR1 is MNHEY and CDR2 is SVGEGT in the germline V gene. There are 13 residues in the CDR3. CDR3 protein: CASSYWSNQPQHF.

V gene TRBV29-1 combines with J gene TRBJ1-2. The CDR3 length is 13 residues. The germline gives CDR1 SQVTM, CDR2 ANQGSEA. The CDR3 protein is CSVGHLPSYGYTF.